The 32 T cell receptor beta chains listed next were all sequenced from one sample in a study of vaccination and CD4 T cells after COVID-19. These receptors' targets are unknown. Described time point: late sampling 161 to 241 days after vaccination in three convalescent patients. Treatment noted: roughly ten-day PBMC culture with coronavirus spike peptide pools or control peptides (ViraFEST assay). Scientists ran DNA taken from cultured CD4+ T cells through the Oncomine TCR Beta short-read assay for sequencing. TCRdb independently ran MiXCR on the PCR reads; one entry per CDR3 protein. Of about 21,000 distinct CDR3 sequences in the sample, roughly 35% were seen once. The specimen comprised CD4+ T cells from blood, cultured in vitro, sampled about 7 months after SARS-CoV-2 vaccination. These receptors came from a human donor who had recovered from COVID-19.

The rearrangement uses TRBV6-5 and TRBJ2-6; D unresolved. Per germline, CDR1 MNHEY and CDR2 SVGAGI. The CDR3 extends over 15 amino acids. Trimming took off 0 bases at V and 0 bases at J, with 3 bases between the two ends. CDR3 region: CASSYSSSGANVLTF. The CDR3 DNA sequence: TGTGCCAGCAGTTACTCGAGCTCTGGGGCCAACGTCCTGACTTTC.

This chain uses TRBV4-2 with TRBJ1-2, with D perhaps TRBD1 (6 bases). Germline loops: CDR1 LGHNA, CDR2 YNFKEQ. Trimming removed 0 bases at V and 7 bases at J, with 18 bases between. The CDR3 has 16 amino acids. CDR3 sequence reads: CASSQEVTGRLFGYTF. CDR3 nucleotide sequence: TGTGCCAGCAGCCAAGAAGTTACAGGGAGGCTCTTTGGCTACACCTTC.

The chain is built from TRBV4-1 and TRBJ2-3; D may correspond to TRBD1 or TRBD2 (5 bases each). The CDR3 has 17 residues. The V and J ends lost 3 bases and 4 bases respectively, with 20 bases between them. Germline V CDR1 and CDR2: MGHRA, YSYEKL. The CDR3 region is CASSHEGAGTRADTQYF. The CDR3 coding sequence is TGCGCCAGCAGCCACGAAGGAGCCGGGACCAGGGCAGATACGCAGTATTTT.

This clonotype was counted only a few times. The chain has TRBV7-2 and TRBJ1-2, with 9 bases matching TRBD1. Losses at the gene ends were 3 bases for V and 6 bases for J; bases not matched to a gene: 5. Germline CDR1 is SGHTA and CDR2 is FQGNSA. The CDR3 covers 14 residues. The CDR3 sequence: CASSFRDRVDGYTF. CDR3 DNA sequence: TGTGCCAGCAGCTTCCGGGACAGGGTTGATGGCTACACCTTC.

The J gene is TRBJ1-1, the V gene TRBV19; D is unclear. The germline V gene has CDR1 LNHDA and CDR2 SQIVND (reference sequence). V lost 3 bases and J 1 base, leaving 12 bases between the germline ends. The CDR3 contains 15 residues. The CDR3 here is CASSIAGHQNTEAFF. CDR3 bases: TGTGCCAGTAGTATTGCTGGGCACCAGAACACTGAAGCTTTCTTT.

This clonotype is medium-sized (0.01 to 0.1%) within its sample. The V gene is TRBV20-1, the J gene TRBJ2-3; D unclear. Trimming took off 3 bases at V and 0 bases at J, with 4 bases between the two ends. Germline V gene lookup returns CDR1 DFQATT and CDR2 SNEGSKA (reference sequence). CDR3 size: 12 residues. The CDR3 is CSASGSTDTQYF. DNA for the CDR3: TGCAGTGCTAGCGGGAGCACAGATACGCAGTATTTT.

The chain joins TRBV5-6 to TRBJ1-6; D ambiguous. The length of the CDR3 is 15 residues. V was shortened by 2 bases and J by 8 bases, with 14 bases between the two germline ends. Germline V gives CDR1 SGHDT, CDR2 YYEEEE. The CDR3 protein is CASSFLGINDSPLHF. The CDR3 DNA reads TGTGCCAGCAGCTTCTTAGGGATTAACGATTCACCCCTCCACTTT. Filled out from reference TRBV5-6 and TRBJ1-6, the complete variable domain reads DAGVTQSPTHLIKTRGQQVTLRCSPKSGHDTVSWYQQALGQGPQFIFQYYEEEERQRGNFPDRFSGHQFPNYSSELNVNALLLGDSALYLCASSFLGINDSPLHFGNGTRLTVT.

The gene calls are TRBV5-1 and TRBJ1-6, with D unresolved. The V end was cut by 2 bases, the J end by 9 bases, with 3 bases between. The CDR3 has 11 residues. Germline loops: CDR1 SGHRS, CDR2 YFSETQ. The CDR3 region is CASSFCSPLHF. CDR3 coding DNA: TGCGCCAGCAGCTTTTGTTCACCCCTCCACTTT.

This clonotype was detected only a few times. The V and J genes are TRBV20-1 and TRBJ1-5; possibly TRBD1 for D (6 bases). CDR3 length equals 13 residues. CDR1 DFQATT and CDR2 SNEGSKA come from the germline V gene (reference sequence). The V and J ends lost 6 bases and 7 bases respectively, with 16 bases between them. CDR3 sequence reads: CSAIEGGGQPQHF. As DNA, the CDR3 is TGCAGTGCCATAGAGGGGGGAGGACAGCCCCAGCATTTT.

This clonotype was seen more than once but under ten times. This sequence joins TRBV28 and TRBJ2-7, with D uncertain. This CDR3 spans 12 amino acids. The V gene's germline CDR1 is MDHEN and CDR2 SYDVKM. V lost 10 bases and J lost 6, with 16 bases in between. CDR3 sequence: CATASSWFEQYF. CDR3 in DNA: TGTGCCACCGCCTCTTCGTGGTTCGAGCAGTACTTC.

The chain uses TRBV10-3 and TRBJ2-1; D unclear. Looked up from germline, CDR1 is ENHRY and CDR2 is SYGVKD. The CDR3 loop spans 12 amino acids. V lost 2 bases, J lost 3 bases, and 2 bases lay in between. CDR3 coding DNA: TGTGCCATCAGTGAGGGCTACAATGAGCAGTTCTTC. It specifies CAISEGYNEQFF.

The gene calls are TRBV19 and TRBJ2-1; 11 nucleotides match TRBD2. The length of the CDR3 is 14 residues. V lost 3 bases, J lost 7 bases, and 2 bases stayed unmatched. From germline, CDR1 is LNHDA and CDR2 SQIVND (reference sequence). CDR3 sequence (DNA): TGTGCCAGTAGTATCACTAGCGGGAGTAATGAGCAGTTCTTC. This translates into CASSITSGSNEQFF.

The chain employs TRBV7-2 and TRBJ2-7, with 12 bases identical to TRBD2. The germline gives CDR1 SGHTA, CDR2 FQGNSA. J was trimmed by 3 bases and V by 5 bases; bases with no gene match: 5. The CDR3 consists of 15 residues. This CDR3 is CASSQTSGSNYEQYF. The DNA of the CDR3 is TGTGCCAGCAGCCAGACTAGCGGGAGTAACTACGAGCAGTACTTC. The variable domain in full, completed from reference TRBV7-2 and TRBJ2-7, reads GAGVSQSPSNKVTEKGKDVELRCDPISGHTALYWYRQSLGQGLEFLIYFQGNSAPDKSGLPSDRFSAERTGGSVSTLTIQRTQQEDSAVYLCASSQTSGSNYEQYFGPGTRLTVT.

The chain employs TRBV7-2 and TRBJ2-7; no reliable D call. Germline V gives CDR1 SGHTA, CDR2 FQGNSA. The CDR3 sequence is 13 residues long. V dropped 1 base and J dropped 3 bases, with 7 bases sitting between them. CDR3 amino acids: CASSLGRLYEQYF. The CDR3 region has the DNA TGTGCCAGCAGCTTAGGTAGGCTCTACGAGCAGTACTTC.

The chain uses TRBV20-1 and TRBJ2-3; TRBD2 is a possible D gene (5 bases). This CDR3 spans 13 amino acids. V lost 6 bases and J lost 2, with 12 bases in between. Germline lookup yields CDR1 DFQATT and CDR2 SNEGSKA (reference sequence). The CDR3 protein is CSAPTTYTDTQYF. In DNA form, the CDR3 reads TGCAGTGCCCCGACTACCTACACAGATACGCAGTATTTT.

CDR3 region: CASSPGEGLWNSPLHF. CDR3 bases: TGTGCCAGCAGCCCGGGGGAGGGGCTTTGGAATTCACCCCTCCACTTT. The chain links TRBV5-4 to TRBJ1-6, with a possible D match to TRBD1 (5 bases). Germline CDR1 SGHNT, CDR2 YYREEE (reference sequence). This CDR3 region has 16 residues. V was shortened by 4 bases and J by 7 bases, with 18 bases between the two germline ends.

J is TRBJ2-2 and V is TRBV19, with 8 bases matching TRBD1. The J segment lost 4 bases and the V segment lost 3 bases, leaving 1 base of the junction unmatched. Germline CDR1 reads LNHDA; CDR2 reads SQIVND (reference sequence). This CDR3 is 14 amino acids long. CDR3 protein: CASSMTGATGELFF. Here the CDR3 DNA reads TGTGCCAGTAGTATGACAGGGGCCACCGGGGAGCTGTTTTTT. Filled out from reference TRBV19 and TRBJ2-2, the complete variable domain reads DGGITQSPKYLFRKEGQNVTLSCEQNLNHDAMYWYRQDPGQGLRLIYYSQIVNDFQKGDIAEGYSVSREKKESFPLTVTSAQKNPTAFYLCASSMTGATGELFFGEGSRLTVL.

This clonotype was recorded only once. This rearrangement joins TRBV19 to TRBJ2-1, with no clear D. V lost 4 bases, J lost 4 bases, and 5 bases lay in between. CDR3 size: 12 residues. Germline V CDR1 and CDR2: LNHDA, SQIVND (reference sequence). The CDR3 sequence is CASSTLYNEQFF. The CDR3 bases are TGTGCCAGTAGTACCCTGTACAATGAGCAGTTCTTC.

The chain couples TRBV6-1 to TRBJ2-1, with 10 nucleotides matching TRBD1. The germline V gene has CDR1 MNHNS and CDR2 SASEGT. Losses at the gene ends were 5 bases for V and 4 bases for J; bases not matched to a gene: 2. The CDR3 spans 14 residues. The chain's CDR3 is CASSRDRGYNEQFF. CDR3 in DNA: TGTGCCAGCAGTCGGGACAGGGGATACAATGAGCAGTTCTTC.

On this clonotype: One end of the junction fails to match germline, which may point to a read error. The chain couples TRBV20-1 to TRBJ2-5; 8 bases match TRBD1. Germline CDR1 is DFQATT and CDR2 is SNEGSKA (reference sequence). The CDR3 runs 17 residues. The CDR3 reads CSAGDWRRQGRTETQYF. CDR3 DNA: TGCAGTGCTGGAGATTGGAGGAGACAGGGGAGGACAGAGACCCAGTACTTC.

The chain couples TRBV20-1 to TRBJ1-5, with TRBD1 as a possible D gene (5 bases). The CDR3 is 15 amino acids. The germline gives CDR1 DFQATT, CDR2 SNEGSKA (reference sequence). V was trimmed by 0 bases and J by 7 bases, leaving 16 bases between them. CDR3 nucleotides: TGCAGTGCTAGAGAAACAGGCGGAAAAGGCCAGCCCCAGCATTTT. Translation gives CSARETGGKGQPQHF.

This chain uses TRBV2 with TRBJ1-5; the match to TRBD1 covers 9 bases. CDR3 size: 14 residues. CDR1 SNHLY and CDR2 FYNNEI come from the germline V gene. V was clipped by 4 bases and J by 2 bases; unmatched bases: 0. The CDR3 region has the DNA TGTGCCAGCAGTGGACAGGGGGGCAATCAGCCCCAGCATTTT. Encoded protein: CASSGQGGNQPQHF.

This clonotype was counted between two and nine times. V is TRBV6-2 or TRBV6-3 and J is TRBJ1-2; D uncertain. V lost 0 bases, J lost 3 bases, and 8 bases lay in between. Per germline, CDR1 MNHEY and CDR2 SVGEGT. The CDR3 consists of 14 residues. CDR3 in amino acids: CASSYSLGYYGYTF. The CDR3 DNA follows: TGTGCCAGCAGTTACTCGCTAGGATACTATGGCTACACCTTC.

CDR3 bases: TGTGCCAGTAGGTACCCTGCCTCCTATGGCTACACCTTC. The encoded protein is CASRYPASYGYTF. V and J are TRBV19 and TRBJ1-2, with D unclear. Germline V gives CDR1 LNHDA, CDR2 SQIVND (reference sequence). Trimming took 6 bases from V and 4 from J, leaving 12 bases between them. The CDR3 runs 13 residues.

V and J are TRBV7-2 and TRBJ2-5; tentatively, D is TRBD2 (5 bases). This CDR3 has 11 amino acids. V lost 4 bases to trimming and J lost 9 bases, with 9 bases between them. Per the germline V gene, CDR1 is SGHTA and CDR2 is FQGNSA. CDR3 bases: TGTGCCAGCAGCTCTGCGGGTTCCCAGTACTTC. This translates into CASSSAGSQYF.

The chain couples TRBV10-1 to TRBJ2-3; TRBD2 matches 11 bases. The germline gives CDR1 WNHNN, CDR2 SYGVQD (reference sequence). Trimming removed 5 bases from V and 4 bases from J; junction bases left unmatched: 8. The CDR3 is 16 amino acids. In nucleotides, the CDR3 is TGCGCCAGCAGTTACCCCGGGACTAGCGGCTCAGATACGCAGTATTTT. This translates into CASSYPGTSGSDTQYF.

The genes are TRBV19 and TRBJ1-5; D is undetermined. The ends were cut back, 4 bases at V and 3 bases at J, with 19 bases in the middle. Per germline, CDR1 LNHDA and CDR2 SQIVND (reference sequence). The CDR3 sequence is 17 residues long. CDR3 nucleotides: TGTGCCAGTAGTACACCCTTCGGAGACTTTAACAATCAGCCCCAGCATTTT. This encodes CASSTPFGDFNNQPQHF.

This clonotype was seen more than once but under ten times. The rearrangement joins TRBV20-1 to TRBJ2-5, with 7 bases lining up with TRBD1. This CDR3 is built from 17 residues. The ends lost 2 bases at V and 2 bases at J; junction bases unmatched: 14. Germline V lookup: CDR1 DFQATT, CDR2 SNEGSKA (reference sequence). CDR3 protein: CSARSAHSGQSQETQYF. The DNA of the CDR3 is TGCAGTGCTAGAAGTGCCCACTCGGGACAGTCTCAAGAGACCCAGTACTTC.

In its sample, this clonotype ranks as medium-sized. For the CDR3, the DNA is TGTGCCAGCAGTATCGGACAGGGAAGTTCACCCCTCCACTTT. It codes for CASSIGQGSSPLHF. This chain links TRBV7-9 with TRBJ1-6, with TRBD1 matching over 8 bases. V shed 6 bases, J shed 9 bases, and the junction held 7 bases outside the gene matches. The germline V gene has CDR1 SEHNR and CDR2 FQNEAQ (reference sequence). CDR3 length: 14 amino acids.

In its sample, this clonotype was seen a few times. The chain employs TRBV20-1 and TRBJ1-2, with 9 bases matching TRBD1. Unmatched junction bases numbered 7, after V lost 4 bases and J lost 4 bases. Germline V lookup: CDR1 DFQATT, CDR2 SNEGSKA (reference sequence). The CDR3 is made up of 14 amino acids. CDR3 in DNA: TGCAGTGCTATACAACGACAGGGGGGCTATGGCTACACCTTC. Its translation: CSAIQRQGGYGYTF.

V is TRBV5-4 and J is TRBJ2-6; D might be TRBD1 (5 bases). The CDR3 contains 16 residues. V was cut by 0 bases and J by 0 bases, with 7 bases left in between. From germline, CDR1 is SGHNT and CDR2 YYREEE (reference sequence). The CDR3 is CASSLARASGANVLTF. The CDR3 nucleotides are TGTGCCAGCAGCTTGGCCAGGGCCTCTGGGGCCAACGTCCTGACTTTC.

This CDR3 reads CASRKAGVSYEQYF. For the CDR3, the DNA is TGTGCCAGCAGGAAAGCGGGAGTTTCCTACGAGCAGTACTTC. The rearrangement links TRBV6-1 to TRBJ2-7; 8 bases match TRBD2. Germline CDR1 reads MNHNS; CDR2 reads SASEGT. V dropped 6 bases and J dropped 1; count of bases not matched to a gene: 5. The CDR3 totals 14 residues.